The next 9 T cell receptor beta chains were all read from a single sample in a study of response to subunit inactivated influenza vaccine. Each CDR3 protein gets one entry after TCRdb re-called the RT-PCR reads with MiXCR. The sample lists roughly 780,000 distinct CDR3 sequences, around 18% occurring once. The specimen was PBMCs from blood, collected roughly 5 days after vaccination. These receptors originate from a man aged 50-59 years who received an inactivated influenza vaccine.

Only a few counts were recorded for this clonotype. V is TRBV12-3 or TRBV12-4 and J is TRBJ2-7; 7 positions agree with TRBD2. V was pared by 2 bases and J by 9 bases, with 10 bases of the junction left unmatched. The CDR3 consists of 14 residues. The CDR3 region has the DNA TGTGCCAGCAGTTTACAAGGACTAGTTGGGGTGCAGTACTTC. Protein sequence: CASSLQGLVGVQYF.

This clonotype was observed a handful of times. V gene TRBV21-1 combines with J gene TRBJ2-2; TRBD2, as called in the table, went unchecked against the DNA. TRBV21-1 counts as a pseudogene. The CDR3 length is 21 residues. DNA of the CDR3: TGTGCCAGCAGCAAAGTGAACCGGGGACTAGCGGGAGAAAAGGACACCGGGGAGCTGTTTTTT. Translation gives CASSKVNRGLAGEKDTGELFF.

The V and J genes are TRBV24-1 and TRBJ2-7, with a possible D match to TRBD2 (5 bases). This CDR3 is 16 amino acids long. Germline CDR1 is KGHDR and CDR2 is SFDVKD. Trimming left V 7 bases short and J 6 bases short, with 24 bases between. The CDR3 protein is CATSPSKASIATEQYF. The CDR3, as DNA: TGTGCCACCAGCCCTTCCAAGGCGTCCATAGCGACCGAGCAGTACTTC.

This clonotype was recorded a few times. The CDR3 is CASSLALTSTDTQYF. The CDR3 DNA sequence: TGTGCCAGCAGCTTAGCGCTGACAAGCACAGATACGCAGTATTTT. The chain uses TRBV7-6 and TRBJ2-3; D is undetermined. Trimming took 0 bases from V and 0 from J, leaving 7 bases between them. The CDR3 consists of 15 residues. Germline CDR1 reads SGHVS; CDR2 reads FNYEAQ.

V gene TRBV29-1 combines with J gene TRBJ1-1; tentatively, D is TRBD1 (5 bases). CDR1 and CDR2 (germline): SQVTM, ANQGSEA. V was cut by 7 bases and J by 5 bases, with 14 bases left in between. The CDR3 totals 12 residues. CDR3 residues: CSATVGQTEAFF. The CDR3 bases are TGCAGCGCAACGGTGGGGCAGACTGAAGCTTTCTTT.

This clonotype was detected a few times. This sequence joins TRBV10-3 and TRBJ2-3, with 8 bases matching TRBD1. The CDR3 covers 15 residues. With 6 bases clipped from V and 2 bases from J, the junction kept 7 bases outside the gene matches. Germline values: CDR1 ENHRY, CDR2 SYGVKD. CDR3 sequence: CAIRKGQGLTDTQYF. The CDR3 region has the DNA TGTGCCATCAGGAAAGGACAGGGCCTCACAGATACGCAGTATTTT.

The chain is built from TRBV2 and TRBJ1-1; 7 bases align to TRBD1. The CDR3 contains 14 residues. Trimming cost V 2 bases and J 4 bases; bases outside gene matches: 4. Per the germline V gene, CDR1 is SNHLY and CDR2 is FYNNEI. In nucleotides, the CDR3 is TGTGCCAGCAGTGAAAAGACAGGGAGCACTGAAGCTTTCTTT. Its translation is CASSEKTGSTEAFF.

CDR3 protein: CASSQAAGTRAYEQYF. The CDR3 DNA reads as TGTGCCAGCAGCCAGGCTGCCGGGACTAGAGCCTACGAGCAGTACTTC. The genes are TRBV4-2 and TRBJ2-7, with TRBD2 matching 8 bases. V gave up 3 bases and J gave up 2 bases; unmatched junction bases: 9. The CDR3 runs to 16 residues. Germline values: CDR1 LGHNA, CDR2 YNFKEQ.

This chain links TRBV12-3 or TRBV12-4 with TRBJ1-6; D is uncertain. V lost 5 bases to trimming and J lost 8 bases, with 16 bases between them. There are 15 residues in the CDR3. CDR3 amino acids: CASSPSGRIYSPLHF. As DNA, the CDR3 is TGTGCCAGCAGTCCGTCGGGGAGAATATATTCACCCCTCCACTTT.